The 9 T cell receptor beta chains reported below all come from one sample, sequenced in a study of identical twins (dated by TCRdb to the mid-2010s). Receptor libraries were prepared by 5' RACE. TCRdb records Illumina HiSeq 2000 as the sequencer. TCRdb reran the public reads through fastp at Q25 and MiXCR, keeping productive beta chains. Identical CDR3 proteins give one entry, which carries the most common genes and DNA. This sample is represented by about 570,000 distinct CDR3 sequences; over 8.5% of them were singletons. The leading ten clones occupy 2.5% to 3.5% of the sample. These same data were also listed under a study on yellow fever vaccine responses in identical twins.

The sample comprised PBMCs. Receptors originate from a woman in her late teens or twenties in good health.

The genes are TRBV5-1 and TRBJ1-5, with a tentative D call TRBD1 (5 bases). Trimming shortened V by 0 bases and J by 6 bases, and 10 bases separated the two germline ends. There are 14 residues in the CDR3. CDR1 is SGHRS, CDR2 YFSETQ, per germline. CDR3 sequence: CASSLEAGIQPQHF. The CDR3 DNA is TGCGCCAGCAGCTTGGAAGCAGGGATTCAGCCCCAGCATTTT. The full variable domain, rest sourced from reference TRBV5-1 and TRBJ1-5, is KAGVTQTPRYLIKTRGQQVTLSCSPISGHRSVSWYQQTPGQGLQFLFEYFSETQRNKGNFPGRFSGRQFSNSRSEMNVSTLELGDSALYLCASSLEAGIQPQHFGDGTRLSIL.

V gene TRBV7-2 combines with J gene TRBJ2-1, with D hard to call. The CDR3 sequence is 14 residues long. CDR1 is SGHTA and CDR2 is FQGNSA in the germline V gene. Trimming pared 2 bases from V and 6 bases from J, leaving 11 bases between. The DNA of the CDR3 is TGTGCCAGCAGCTTACACGGACCCAGCAATGAGCAGTTCTTC. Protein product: CASSLHGPSNEQFF.

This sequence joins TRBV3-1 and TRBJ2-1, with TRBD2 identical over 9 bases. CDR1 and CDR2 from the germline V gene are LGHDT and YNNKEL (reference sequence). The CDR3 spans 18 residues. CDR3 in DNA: TGTACCTTCAGTTTAGGTCTGGCGGGGGGGCCGTGGGGCAATGAGCAGTTCTTC. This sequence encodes CTFSLGLAGGPWGNEQFF.

The chain's CDR3 is CASSFRGGADEQYF. The CDR3 DNA sequence: TGTGCCAGCAGTTTTCGCGGCGGGGCGGACGAGCAGTACTTC. The V call is TRBV28, the J call TRBJ2-7; D might be TRBD2 (6 bases). CDR1 MDHEN and CDR2 SYDVKM come from the germline V gene. Trimming shortened V by 3 bases and J by 5 bases, and 14 bases separated the two germline ends. The CDR3 is 14 amino acids.

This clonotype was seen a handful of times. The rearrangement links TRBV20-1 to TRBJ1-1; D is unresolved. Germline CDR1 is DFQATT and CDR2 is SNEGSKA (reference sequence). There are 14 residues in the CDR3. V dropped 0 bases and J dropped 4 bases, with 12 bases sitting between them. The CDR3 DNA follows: TGCAGTGCTAGAGATCCACGAAGCTTCACTGAAGCTTTCTTT. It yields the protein CSARDPRSFTEAFF.

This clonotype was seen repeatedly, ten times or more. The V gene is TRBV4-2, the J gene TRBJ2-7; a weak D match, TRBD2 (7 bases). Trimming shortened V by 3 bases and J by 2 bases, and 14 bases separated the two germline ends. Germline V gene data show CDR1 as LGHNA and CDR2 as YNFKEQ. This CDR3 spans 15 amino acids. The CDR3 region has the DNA TGTGCCAGCAGCCAGGCCGGGGGGCCTACCTACGAGCAGTACTTC. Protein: CASSQAGGPTYEQYF.

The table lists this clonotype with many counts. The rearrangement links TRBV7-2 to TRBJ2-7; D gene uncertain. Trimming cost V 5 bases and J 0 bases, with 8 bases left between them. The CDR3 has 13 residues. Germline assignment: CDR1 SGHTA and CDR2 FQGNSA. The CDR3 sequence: CASSQQSSYEQYF. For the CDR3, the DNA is TGTGCCAGCAGCCAGCAGAGCTCCTACGAGCAGTACTTC. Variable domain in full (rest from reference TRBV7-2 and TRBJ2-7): GAGVSQSPSNKVTEKGKDVELRCDPISGHTALYWYRQSLGQGLEFLIYFQGNSAPDKSGLPSDRFSAERTGGSVSTLTIQRTQQEDSAVYLCASSQQSSYEQYFGPGTRLTVT.

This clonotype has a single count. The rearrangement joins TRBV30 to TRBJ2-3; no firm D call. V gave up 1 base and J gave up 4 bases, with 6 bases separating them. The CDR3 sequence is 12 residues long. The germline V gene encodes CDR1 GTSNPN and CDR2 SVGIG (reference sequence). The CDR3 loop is CAWSASPDTQYF. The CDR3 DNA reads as TGTGCCTGGAGTGCCAGCCCAGATACGCAGTATTTT.

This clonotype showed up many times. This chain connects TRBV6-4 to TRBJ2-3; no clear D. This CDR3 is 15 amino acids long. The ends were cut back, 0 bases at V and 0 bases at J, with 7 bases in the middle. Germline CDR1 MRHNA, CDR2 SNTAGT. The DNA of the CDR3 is TGTGCCAGCAGTGACTCGGTTGGGAGCACAGATACGCAGTATTTT. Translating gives CASSDSVGSTDTQYF.